This TCR beta chain was obtained from a study of blood T cell repertoires in COVID-19. The data were produced by immunoSEQ multiplex PCR, yet TCRdb's version contains in-frame clones alone and is incomplete. The table shows a few hundred thousand clones, with around 92% occurring only once. This clone has just a few counts. Deletions cut 0 bases from V and 5 bases from J, with 8 bases between. The CDR3 has 13 amino acids. In germline, CDR1 is LGHNA, CDR2 YNFKEQ. The receptor was isolated from a woman aged 25 to 39 who had recovered from COVID-19. Material for sequencing was PBMCs or T cells enriched from blood (not recorded which). The chain uses TRBV4-2 and TRBJ2-7; D not resolved. CDR3 sequence reads: CASSQDQTDEQYF. In DNA, the CDR3 is TGTGCCAGCAGCCAAGACCAAACGGACGAGCAGTACTTC.